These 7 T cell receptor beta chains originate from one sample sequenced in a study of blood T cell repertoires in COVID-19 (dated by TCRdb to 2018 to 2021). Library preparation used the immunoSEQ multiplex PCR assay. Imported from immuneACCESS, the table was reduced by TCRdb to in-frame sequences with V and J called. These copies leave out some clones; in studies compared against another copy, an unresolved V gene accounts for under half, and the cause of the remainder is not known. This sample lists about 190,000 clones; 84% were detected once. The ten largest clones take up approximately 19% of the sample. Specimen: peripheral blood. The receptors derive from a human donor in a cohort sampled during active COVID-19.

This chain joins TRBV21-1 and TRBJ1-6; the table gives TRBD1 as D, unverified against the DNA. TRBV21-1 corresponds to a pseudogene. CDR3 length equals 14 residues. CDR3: CASSLGQDRSPLHF. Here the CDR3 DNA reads TGTGCCAGCAGCCTTGGGCAGGATCGATCACCCCTCCACTTT.

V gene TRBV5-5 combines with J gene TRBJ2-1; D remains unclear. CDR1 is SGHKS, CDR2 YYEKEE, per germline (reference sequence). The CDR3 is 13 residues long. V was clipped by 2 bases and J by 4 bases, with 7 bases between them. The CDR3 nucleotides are TGTGCCAGCAGCTTCCCCCTATACAATGAGCAGTTCTTC. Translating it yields CASSFPLYNEQFF.

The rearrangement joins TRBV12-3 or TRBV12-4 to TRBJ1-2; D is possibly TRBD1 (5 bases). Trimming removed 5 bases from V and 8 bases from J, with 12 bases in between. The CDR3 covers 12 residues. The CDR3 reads CASSLRVWGYTF. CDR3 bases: TGTGCCAGCAGTCTCAGGGTTTGGGGCTACACCTTC.

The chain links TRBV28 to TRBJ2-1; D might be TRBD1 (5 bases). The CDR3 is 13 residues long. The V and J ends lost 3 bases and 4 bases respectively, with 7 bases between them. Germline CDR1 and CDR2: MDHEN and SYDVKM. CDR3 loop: CASSLGQYNEQFF. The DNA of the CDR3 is TGTGCCAGCAGTTTGGGGCAGTACAATGAGCAGTTCTTC. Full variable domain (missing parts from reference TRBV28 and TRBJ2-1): DVKVTQSSRYLVKRTGEKVFLECVQDMDHENMFWYRQDPGLGLRLIYFSYDVKMKEKGDIPEGYSVSREKKERFSLILESASTNQTSMYLCASSLGQYNEQFFGPGTRLTVL.

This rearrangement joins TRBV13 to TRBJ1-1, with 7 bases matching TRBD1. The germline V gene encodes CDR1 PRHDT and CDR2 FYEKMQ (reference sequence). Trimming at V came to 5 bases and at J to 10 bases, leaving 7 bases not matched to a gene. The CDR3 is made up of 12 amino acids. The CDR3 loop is CASSTRQGRAFF. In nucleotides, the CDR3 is TGTGCCAGCAGCACCCGACAGGGAAGAGCTTTCTTT. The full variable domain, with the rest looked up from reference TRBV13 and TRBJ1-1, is AAGVIQSPRHLIKEKRETATLKCYPIPRHDTVYWYQQGPGQDPQFLISFYEKMQSDKGSIPDRFSAQQFSDYHSELNMSSLELGDSALYFCASSTRQGRAFFGQGTRLTVV.

The CDR3 nucleotides are TGCGCCAGCACCGGAGCCACTTCGAGCACTGAAGCTTTCTTT. Its translation is CASTGATSSTEAFF. V and J are TRBV10-2 and TRBJ1-1, with D unclear. Trimming left V 7 bases short and J 4 bases short, with 16 bases between. Germline V gives CDR1 WSHSY, CDR2 SAAADI. The CDR3 contains 14 residues.

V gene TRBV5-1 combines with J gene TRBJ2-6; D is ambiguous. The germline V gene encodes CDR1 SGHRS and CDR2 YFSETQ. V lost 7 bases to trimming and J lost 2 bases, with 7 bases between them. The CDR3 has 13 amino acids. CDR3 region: CASLEAGANVLTF. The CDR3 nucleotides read TGCGCCAGCCTCGAGGCTGGGGCCAACGTCCTGACTTTC.